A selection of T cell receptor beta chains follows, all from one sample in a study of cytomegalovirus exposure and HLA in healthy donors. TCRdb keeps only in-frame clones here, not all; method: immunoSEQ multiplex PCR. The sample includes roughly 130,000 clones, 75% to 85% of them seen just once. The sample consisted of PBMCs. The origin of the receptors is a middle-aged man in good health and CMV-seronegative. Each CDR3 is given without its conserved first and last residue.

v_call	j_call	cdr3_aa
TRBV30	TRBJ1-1	AWTTSNPREAF
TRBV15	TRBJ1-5	ATSRVAGGNQPQH
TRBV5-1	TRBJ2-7	ASSFGGMELEQY
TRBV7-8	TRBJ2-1	ASSYPSGRGSSYNEQF
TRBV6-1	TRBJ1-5	ASLPGGNQPQH
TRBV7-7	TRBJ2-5	ASSRRGPEETQY
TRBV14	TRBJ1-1	ASSRGVTEAF
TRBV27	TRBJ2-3	ASSLSSTDTQY
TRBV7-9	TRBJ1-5	ASSLGRNTPSIDQPQH
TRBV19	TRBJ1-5	ASSIGTGNQPQH
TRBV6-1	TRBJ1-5	ASSEGRIGVMPQH
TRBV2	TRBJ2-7	ASSASTGGNEQY
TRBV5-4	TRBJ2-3	ASSQKRGTQTDTQY
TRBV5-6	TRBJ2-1	ASSFPSGVYNEQF
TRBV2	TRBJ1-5	ASSVNVRGRGQPQH
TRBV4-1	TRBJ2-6	ASSQGGQSLGANVLT
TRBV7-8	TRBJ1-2	ASSLGLVIAGNGYT
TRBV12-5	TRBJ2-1	ASAWGGQAYNEQF
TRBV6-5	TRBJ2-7	ASSYSVHYYEQY
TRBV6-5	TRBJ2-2	ASRGAQTGELF
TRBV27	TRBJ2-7	ASRPSGGDYEQY
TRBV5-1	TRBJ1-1	ASSLGMYGAEAF
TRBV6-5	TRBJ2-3	ASSYGTNRDTQY
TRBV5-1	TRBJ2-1	ASSNQGQLYNEQF
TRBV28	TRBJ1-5	ASSWGAYSNQPQH
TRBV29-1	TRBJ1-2	SGDKWGRTINYGYT
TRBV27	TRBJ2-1	ASSLLAGGLGQF
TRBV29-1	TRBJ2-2	SVDSGNTGELF
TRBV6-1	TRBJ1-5	ASKTGYNQPQH